The entry below gives a single T cell receptor (beta chain) sequence along with its context. Its antigen is currently unknown. TCRdb reprocessed the 5' RACE reads with MiXCR, giving one entry per CDR3 protein. In the table there are 110,000 to 150,000 distinct CDR3 sequences, about 4% of which are singletons. Someone pulled total RNA out of unfractionated whole blood. V was clipped by 6 bases and J by 3 bases, with 16 bases between them. Per germline, CDR1 LNHNV and CDR2 YYDKDF (reference sequence). This CDR3 has 15 residues. The sample originates from a study of human T cells and chemical hapten exposure. Findings and caveats of the study: The number of TCRs above 1 in 1000 frequency did not change after DPC sensitization.

The TCR comes from a female donor in good health. This sequence joins TRBV15 and TRBJ2-3; tentatively, D is TRBD1 or TRBD2 (5 bases each). DNA of the CDR3: TGTGCCACCAGGGCGAGGGGCCGATCGACAGATACGCAGTATTTT. Translation gives CATRARGRSTDTQYF.